The entry below gives a single T cell receptor beta chain sequence along with its context. The V gene's germline CDR1 is SGHDT and CDR2 YYEEEE. The CDR3 totals 16 residues. Trimming took off 4 bases at V and 2 bases at J, with 17 bases between the two ends. Methods used by the authors: Amplification from reference gene primers served as the basis for estimated nucleated cell counts. Repertoires were generated with immunoSEQ multiplex PCR, while TCRdb's copy carries only in-frame clones and drops some. D and trimming come from the DNA, and the V and J calls and clone size come from that table. The table has some 230,000 clones, more than 75% seen once. This sample is part of a study of blood T cell repertoires in COVID-19. Study background: Material from acute and convalescent COVID-19 was sourced from the United States, Italy and Spain. T cells, B-cell-depleted T cells, or PBMCs supplied cDNA or gDNA.

The specimen sequenced was peripheral blood. The V and J genes are TRBV5-6 and TRBJ2-3, with a tentative D call TRBD2 (5 bases). This clonotype was obtained from a man aged 50 to 59 who had recovered from COVID-19. The chain's CDR3 is CASSPLSGRDTDTQYF. In nucleotides, the CDR3 is TGTGCCAGCAGCCCGCTATCTGGTCGGGACACAGATACGCAGTATTTT.